This T cell receptor (beta chain) was identified in a study of control samples from healthy donors and cancer patients. Here immunoSEQ multiplex PCR was the method, and the copy in TCRdb shows in-frame clones only, minus some. The sample records 120,000 or so clones, roughly nine tenths being singletons. CDR3 length: 14 residues. CDR1 and CDR2 (germline): MNHEY, SVGAGI. V was pared by 6 bases and J by 5 bases, with 3 bases of the junction left unmatched. Sequencing was done on a sample of blood. The chain recombines TRBV6-5 with TRBJ1-6; 8 positions match TRBD1. This receptor was identified in a middle-aged man in good health. In nucleotides, the CDR3 is TGTGCCAGCAGGTCGGGACAGGATAATTCACCCCTCCACTTT. Amino acids: CASRSGQDNSPLHF.